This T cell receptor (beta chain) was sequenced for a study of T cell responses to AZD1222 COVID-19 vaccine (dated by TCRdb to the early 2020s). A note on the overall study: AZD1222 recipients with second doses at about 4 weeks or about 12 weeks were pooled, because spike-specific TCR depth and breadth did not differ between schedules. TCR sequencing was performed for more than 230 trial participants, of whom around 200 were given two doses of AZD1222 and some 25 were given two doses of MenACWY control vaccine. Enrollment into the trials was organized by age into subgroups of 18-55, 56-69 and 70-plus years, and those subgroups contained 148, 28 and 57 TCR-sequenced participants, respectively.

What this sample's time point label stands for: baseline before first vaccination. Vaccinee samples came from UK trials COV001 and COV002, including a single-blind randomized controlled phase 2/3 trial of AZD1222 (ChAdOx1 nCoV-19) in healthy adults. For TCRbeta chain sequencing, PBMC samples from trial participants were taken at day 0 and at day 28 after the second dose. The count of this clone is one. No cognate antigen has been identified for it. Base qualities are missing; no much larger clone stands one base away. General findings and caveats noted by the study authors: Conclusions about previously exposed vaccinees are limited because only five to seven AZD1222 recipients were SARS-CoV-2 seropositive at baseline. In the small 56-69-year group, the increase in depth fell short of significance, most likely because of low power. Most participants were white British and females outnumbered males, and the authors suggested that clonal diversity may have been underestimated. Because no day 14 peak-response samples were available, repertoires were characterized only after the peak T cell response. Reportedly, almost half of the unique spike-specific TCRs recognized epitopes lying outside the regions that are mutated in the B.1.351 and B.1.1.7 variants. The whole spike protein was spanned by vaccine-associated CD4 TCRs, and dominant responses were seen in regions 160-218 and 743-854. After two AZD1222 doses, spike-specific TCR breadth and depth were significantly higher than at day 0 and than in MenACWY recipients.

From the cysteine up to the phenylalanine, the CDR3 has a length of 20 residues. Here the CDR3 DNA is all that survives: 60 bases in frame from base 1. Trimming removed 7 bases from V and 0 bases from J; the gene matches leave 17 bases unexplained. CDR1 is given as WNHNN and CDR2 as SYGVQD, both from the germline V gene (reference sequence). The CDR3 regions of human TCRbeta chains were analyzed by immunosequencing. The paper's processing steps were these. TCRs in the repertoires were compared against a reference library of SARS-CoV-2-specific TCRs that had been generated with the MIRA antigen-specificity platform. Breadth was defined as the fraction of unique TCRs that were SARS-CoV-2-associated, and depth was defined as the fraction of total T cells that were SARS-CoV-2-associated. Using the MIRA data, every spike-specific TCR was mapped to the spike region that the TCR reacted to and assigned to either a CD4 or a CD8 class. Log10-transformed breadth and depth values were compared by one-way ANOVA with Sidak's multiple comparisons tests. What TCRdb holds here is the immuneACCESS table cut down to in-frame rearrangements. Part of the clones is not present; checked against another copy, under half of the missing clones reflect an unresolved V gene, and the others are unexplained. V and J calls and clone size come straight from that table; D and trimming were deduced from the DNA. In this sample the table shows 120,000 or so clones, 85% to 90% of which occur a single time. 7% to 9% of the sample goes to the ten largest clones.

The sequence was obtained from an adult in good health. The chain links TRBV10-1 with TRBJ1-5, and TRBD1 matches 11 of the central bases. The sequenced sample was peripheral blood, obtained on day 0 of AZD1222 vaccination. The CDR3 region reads CASTQLPGTGGANSNQPQHF. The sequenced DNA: TGCGCCAGCACTCAACTTCCCGGGACAGGGGGGGCCAATAGCAATCAGCCCCAGCATTTT.